This T cell receptor beta chain was captured by sequencing in a study of blood T cell repertoires in COVID-19. Germline CDR1 is LGHDT and CDR2 is YNNKEL (reference sequence). The CDR3 is 16 amino acids. Trimming left V 3 bases short and J 0 bases short, with 9 bases between. TCRdb's table, derived via immunoSEQ multiplex PCR, lists solely in-frame clones and lacks some. The sample includes 200,000 to 300,000 clones, 88% of them seen just once. Sequenced sample: PBMCs or T cells enriched from blood (not recorded which). V gene TRBV3-1 (or the pseudogene TRBV3-2) combines with J gene TRBJ2-6, with D perhaps matching TRBD2 (6 bases). This clonotype was obtained from a woman between 35 and 50 years old with acute COVID-19. CDR3 protein: CASSHLGLSGANVLTF. CDR3 bases: TGTGCCAGCAGCCATCTGGGACTCTCTGGGGCCAACGTCCTGACTTTC.